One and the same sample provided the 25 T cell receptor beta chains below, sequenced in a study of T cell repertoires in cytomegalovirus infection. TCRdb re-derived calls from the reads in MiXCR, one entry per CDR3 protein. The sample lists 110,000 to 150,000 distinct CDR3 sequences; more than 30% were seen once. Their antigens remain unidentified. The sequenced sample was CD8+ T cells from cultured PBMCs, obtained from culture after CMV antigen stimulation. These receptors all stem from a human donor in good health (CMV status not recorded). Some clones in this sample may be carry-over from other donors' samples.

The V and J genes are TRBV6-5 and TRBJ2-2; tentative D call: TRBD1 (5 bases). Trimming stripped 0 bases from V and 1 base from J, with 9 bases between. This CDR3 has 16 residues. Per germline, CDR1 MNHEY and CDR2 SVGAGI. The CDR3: CASSYSWGLNTGELFF. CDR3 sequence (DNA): TGTGCCAGCAGTTACTCCTGGGGCCTGAACACCGGGGAGCTGTTTTTT.

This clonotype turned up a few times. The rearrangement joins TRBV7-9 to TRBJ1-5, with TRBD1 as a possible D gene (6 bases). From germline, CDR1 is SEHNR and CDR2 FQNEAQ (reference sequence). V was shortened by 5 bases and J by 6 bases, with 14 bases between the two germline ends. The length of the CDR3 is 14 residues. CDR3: CASSRESRGQPQHF. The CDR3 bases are TGTGCCAGCAGCCGGGAGAGCAGGGGTCAGCCCCAGCATTTT.

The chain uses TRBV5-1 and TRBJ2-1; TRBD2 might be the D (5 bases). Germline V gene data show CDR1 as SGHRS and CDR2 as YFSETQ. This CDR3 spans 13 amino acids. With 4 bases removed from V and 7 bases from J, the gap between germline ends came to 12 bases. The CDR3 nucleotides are TGCGCCAGCAGCGCGGAACTAGGGAATGAGCAGTTCTTC. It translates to CASSAELGNEQFF. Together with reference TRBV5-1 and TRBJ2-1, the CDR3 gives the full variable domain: KAGVTQTPRYLIKTRGQQVTLSCSPISGHRSVSWYQQTPGQGLQFLFEYFSETQRNKGNFPGRFSGRQFSNSRSEMNVSTLELGDSALYLCASSAELGNEQFFGPGTRLTVL.

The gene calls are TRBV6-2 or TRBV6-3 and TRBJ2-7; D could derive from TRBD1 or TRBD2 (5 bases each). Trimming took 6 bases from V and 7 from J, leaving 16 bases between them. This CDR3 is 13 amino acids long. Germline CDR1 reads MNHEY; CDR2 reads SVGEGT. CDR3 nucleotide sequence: TGTGCCAGCAGCGGGGCAGCTCGTGGAGAGCAGTACTTC. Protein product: CASSGAARGEQYF.

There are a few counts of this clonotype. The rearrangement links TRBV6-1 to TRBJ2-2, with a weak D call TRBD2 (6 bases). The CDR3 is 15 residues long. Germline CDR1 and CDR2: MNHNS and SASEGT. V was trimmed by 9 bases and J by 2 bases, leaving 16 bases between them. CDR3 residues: CASFGGSHNTGELFF. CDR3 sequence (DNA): TGTGCCAGTTTCGGGGGATCGCACAACACCGGGGAGCTGTTTTTT.

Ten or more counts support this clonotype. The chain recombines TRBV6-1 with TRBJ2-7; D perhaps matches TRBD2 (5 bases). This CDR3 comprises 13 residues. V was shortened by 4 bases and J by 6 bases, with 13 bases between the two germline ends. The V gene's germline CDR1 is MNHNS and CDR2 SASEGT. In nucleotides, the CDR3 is TGTGCCAGCAGTGGTCTAGGGAGTCCCGAGCAGTACTTC. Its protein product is CASSGLGSPEQYF.

The CDR3 is CASTVGQTPIYEQYF. For the CDR3, the DNA is TGTGCCAGCACCGTTGGACAGACCCCCATCTACGAGCAGTACTTC. The gene calls are TRBV27 and TRBJ2-7, with D possibly TRBD1 on 6 matching bases. Germline assignment: CDR1 MNHEY and CDR2 SMNVEV (reference sequence). Trimming left V 7 bases short and J 3 bases short, with 19 bases between. The CDR3 is 15 amino acids.

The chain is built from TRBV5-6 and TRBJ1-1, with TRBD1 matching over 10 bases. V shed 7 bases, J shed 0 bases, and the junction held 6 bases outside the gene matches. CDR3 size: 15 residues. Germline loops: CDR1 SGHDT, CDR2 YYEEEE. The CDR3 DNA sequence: TGTGCCAGCGGAGACAGGGGGCGTTTGAACACTGAAGCTTTCTTT. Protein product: CASGDRGRLNTEAFF.

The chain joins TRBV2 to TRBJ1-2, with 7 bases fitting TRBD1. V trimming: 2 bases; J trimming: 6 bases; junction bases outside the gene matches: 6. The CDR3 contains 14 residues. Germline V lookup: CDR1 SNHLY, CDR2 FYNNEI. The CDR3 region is CASSELGQGDGYTF. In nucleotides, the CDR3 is TGTGCCAGCAGTGAATTGGGGCAGGGGGATGGCTACACCTTC.

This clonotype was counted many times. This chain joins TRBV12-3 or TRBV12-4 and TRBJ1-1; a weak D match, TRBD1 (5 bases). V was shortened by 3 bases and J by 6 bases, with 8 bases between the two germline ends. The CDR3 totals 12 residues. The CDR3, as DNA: TGTGCCAGCAGTTTCGGGGGGGCTGAAGCTTTCTTT. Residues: CASSFGGAEAFF.

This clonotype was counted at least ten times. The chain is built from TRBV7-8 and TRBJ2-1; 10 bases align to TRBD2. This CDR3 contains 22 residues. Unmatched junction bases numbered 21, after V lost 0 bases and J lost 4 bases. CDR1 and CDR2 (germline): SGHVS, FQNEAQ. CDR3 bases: TGTGCCAGCAGCTTAGCGCTGACGGGACTAGCGTCGACAGGGACAAATTACAATGAGCAGTTCTTC. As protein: CASSLALTGLASTGTNYNEQFF.

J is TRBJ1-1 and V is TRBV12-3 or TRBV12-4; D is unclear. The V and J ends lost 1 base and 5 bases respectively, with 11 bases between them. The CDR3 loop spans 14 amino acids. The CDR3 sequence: CASSLVQERTEAFF. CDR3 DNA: TGTGCCAGCAGTTTAGTCCAGGAAAGGACTGAAGCTTTCTTT.

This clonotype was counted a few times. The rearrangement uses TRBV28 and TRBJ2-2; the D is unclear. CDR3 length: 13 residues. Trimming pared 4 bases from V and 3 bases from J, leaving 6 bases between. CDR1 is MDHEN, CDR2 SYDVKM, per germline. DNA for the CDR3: TGTGCCAGCAGTTCGTCATACACCGGGGAGCTGTTTTTT. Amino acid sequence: CASSSSYTGELFF.

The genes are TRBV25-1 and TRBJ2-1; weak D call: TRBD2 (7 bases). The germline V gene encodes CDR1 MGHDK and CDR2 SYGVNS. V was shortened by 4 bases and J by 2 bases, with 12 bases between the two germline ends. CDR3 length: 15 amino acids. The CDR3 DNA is TGTGCCAGCAGTGGTCACGGGGGGCCCTACAATGAGCAGTTCTTC. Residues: CASSGHGGPYNEQFF.

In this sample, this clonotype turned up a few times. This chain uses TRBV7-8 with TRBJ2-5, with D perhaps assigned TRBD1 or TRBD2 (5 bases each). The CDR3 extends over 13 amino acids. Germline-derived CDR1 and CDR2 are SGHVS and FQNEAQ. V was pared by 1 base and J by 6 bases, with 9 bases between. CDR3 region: CASSLGQGQTQYF. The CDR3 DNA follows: TGTGCCAGCAGCTTAGGGCAGGGACAGACCCAGTACTTC.

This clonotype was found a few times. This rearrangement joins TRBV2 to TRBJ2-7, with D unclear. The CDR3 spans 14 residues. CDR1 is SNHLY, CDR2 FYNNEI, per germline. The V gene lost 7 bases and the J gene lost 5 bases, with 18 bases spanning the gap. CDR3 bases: TGTGCCAGCACCGAAGGGCCCTCGGAGAACGAGCAGTACTTC. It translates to CASTEGPSENEQYF.

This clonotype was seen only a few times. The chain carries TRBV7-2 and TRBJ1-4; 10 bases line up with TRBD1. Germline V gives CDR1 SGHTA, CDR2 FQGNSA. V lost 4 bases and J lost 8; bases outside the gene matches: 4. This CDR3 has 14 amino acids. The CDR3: CASSWDRGREKLFF. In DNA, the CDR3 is TGTGCCAGCAGCTGGGACAGGGGAAGAGAAAAACTGTTTTTT.

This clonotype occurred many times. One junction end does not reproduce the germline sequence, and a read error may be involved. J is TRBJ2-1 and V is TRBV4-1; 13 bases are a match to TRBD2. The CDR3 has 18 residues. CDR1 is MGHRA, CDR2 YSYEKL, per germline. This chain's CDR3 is CASSEEGTSGTPYNEQFF. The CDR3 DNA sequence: TGCGCCAGCAGCGAAGAAGGGACTAGCGGGACCCCCTACAATGAGCAGTTCTTC.

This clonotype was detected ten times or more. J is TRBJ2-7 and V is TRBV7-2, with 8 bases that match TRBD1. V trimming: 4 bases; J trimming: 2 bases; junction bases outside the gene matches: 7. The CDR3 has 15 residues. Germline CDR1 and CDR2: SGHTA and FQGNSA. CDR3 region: CASSWEDRVAYEQYF. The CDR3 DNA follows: TGTGCCAGCAGCTGGGAGGACAGGGTCGCCTACGAGCAGTACTTC.

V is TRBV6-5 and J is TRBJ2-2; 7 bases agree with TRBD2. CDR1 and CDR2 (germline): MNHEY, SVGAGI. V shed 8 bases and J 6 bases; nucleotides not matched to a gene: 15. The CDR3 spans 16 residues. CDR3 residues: CASRGRVGDFAGELFF. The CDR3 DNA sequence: TGTGCCAGCCGGGGGAGGGTAGGGGATTTCGCCGGGGAGCTGTTTTTT.

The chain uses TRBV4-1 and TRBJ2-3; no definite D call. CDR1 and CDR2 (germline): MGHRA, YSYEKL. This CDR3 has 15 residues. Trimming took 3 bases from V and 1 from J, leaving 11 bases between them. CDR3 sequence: CASSQRYRGTDTQYF. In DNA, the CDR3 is TGCGCCAGCAGCCAGAGGTACAGAGGCACAGATACGCAGTATTTT.

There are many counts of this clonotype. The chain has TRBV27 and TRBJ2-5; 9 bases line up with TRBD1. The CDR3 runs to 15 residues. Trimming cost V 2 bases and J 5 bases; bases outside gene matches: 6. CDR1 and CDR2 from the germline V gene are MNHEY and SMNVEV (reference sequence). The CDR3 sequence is CASSLDRGLRETQYF. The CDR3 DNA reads TGTGCCAGCAGTTTAGACAGGGGGTTACGGGAGACCCAGTACTTC.

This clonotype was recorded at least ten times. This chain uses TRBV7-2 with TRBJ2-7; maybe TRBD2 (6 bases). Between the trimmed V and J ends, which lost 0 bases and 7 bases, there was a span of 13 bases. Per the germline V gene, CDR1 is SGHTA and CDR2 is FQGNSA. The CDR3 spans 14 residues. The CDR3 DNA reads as TGTGCCAGCAGCTTAGCGTCGGAGGGGTGGGAGCAGTACTTC. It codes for CASSLASEGWEQYF.

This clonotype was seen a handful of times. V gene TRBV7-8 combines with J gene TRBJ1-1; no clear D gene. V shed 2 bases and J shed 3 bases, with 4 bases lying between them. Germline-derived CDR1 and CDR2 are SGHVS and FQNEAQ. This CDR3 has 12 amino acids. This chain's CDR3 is CASSLLDTEAFF. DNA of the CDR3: TGTGCCAGCAGCTTACTGGACACTGAAGCTTTCTTT. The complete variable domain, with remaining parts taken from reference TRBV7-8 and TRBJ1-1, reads GAGVSQSPRYKVAKRGQDVALRCDPISGHVSLFWYQQALGQGPEFLTYFQNEAQLDKSGLPSDRFFAERPEGSVSTLKIQRTQQEDSAVYLCASSLLDTEAFFGQGTRLTVV.

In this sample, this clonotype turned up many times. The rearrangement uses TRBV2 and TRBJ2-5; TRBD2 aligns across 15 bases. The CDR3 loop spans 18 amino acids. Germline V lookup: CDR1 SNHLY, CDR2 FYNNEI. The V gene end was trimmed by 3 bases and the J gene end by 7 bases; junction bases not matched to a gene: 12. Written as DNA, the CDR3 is TGTGCCAGCAGTGATGGGACTAGCGGGGGGACCCCCCCGGGGACCCAGTACTTC. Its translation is CASSDGTSGGTPPGTQYF.